The next 26 T cell receptor beta chains were all read from a single sample in a study of tumor-infiltrating lymphocytes in oesophageal squamous cell carcinoma (dated by TCRdb to 2015 to 2016). Preparation of the library involved PCR. Sequenced using an Illumina HiSeq 2000. The raw public data were reprocessed by TCRdb itself: fastp quality trimming at Q25, MiXCR clonotype calling, in-frame beta chains only. All rows with the same CDR3 protein become a single entry with the most common DNA and genes. In all, the sample holds roughly 16,000 distinct CDR3 sequences, and approximately 46% of those were seen once. Approximately 33% of the sample goes to the ten largest clones. The sample consisted of normal esophageal tissue next to the tumor. The receptor set was obtained from a female donor with esophageal squamous cell carcinoma.

This clonotype showed up just a few times. The chain links TRBV7-8 to TRBJ2-1; D not resolved. The germline CDR1 and CDR2 sequences are SGHVS and FQNEAQ. The CDR3 is 17 amino acids. With 5 bases removed from V and 1 base from J, the gap between germline ends came to 18 bases. The CDR3 reads CASSLFLGSTSYNEQFF. CDR3 in DNA: TGTGCCAGCAGCCTCTTCTTGGGAAGTACATCCTACAATGAGCAGTTCTTC.

V is TRBV7-2 and J is TRBJ2-3; a weak D match, TRBD2 (5 bases). The J call is uncertain, as TRBJ2-1 better fits the DNA end. The CDR3 covers 15 residues. Germline V CDR1 and CDR2: SGHTA, FQGNSA. CDR3 amino acids: CASSTPGGRYNEQFF. CDR3 in DNA: TGTGCCAGCAGCACCCCAGGCGGGCGGTACAATGAGCAGTTCTTC.

The rearrangement joins TRBV7-6 to TRBJ2-1; D ambiguous. The V gene lost 1 base and the J gene lost 8 bases, with 12 bases spanning the gap. The CDR3 runs to 14 residues. In germline, CDR1 is SGHVS, CDR2 FNYEAQ. The CDR3 sequence: CASSLVPIADEQFF. The CDR3 DNA reads as TGTGCCAGCAGCTTAGTCCCTATAGCAGATGAGCAGTTCTTC.

CDR3 in DNA: TGTGCCAGTAGAGGGGGAGGGGAGACCCAGTACTTC. Translated, it gives CASRGGGETQYF. This sequence joins TRBV2 and TRBJ2-7; possibly TRBD2 for D (7 bases). The DNA end is a closer match to TRBJ2-5, so the J assignment may be wrong. Germline loops: CDR1 SNHLY, CDR2 FYNNEI. CDR3 length equals 12 residues.

This clonotype was recorded many times. The J gene is TRBJ1-4, the V gene TRBV27; maybe TRBD1 (5 bases). Germline loops: CDR1 MNHEY, CDR2 SMNVEV (reference sequence). Trimming removed 6 bases from V and 4 bases from J, with 15 bases in between. This CDR3 spans 15 amino acids. The CDR3 is CASRPRTPLNEKLFF. CDR3 coding DNA: TGTGCCAGCAGGCCCCGGACACCGCTTAATGAAAAACTGTTTTTT.

This clonotype was counted at least ten times. This chain joins TRBV2 and TRBJ2-1; TRBD1 aligns across 11 bases. This CDR3 is built from 14 residues. V trimming: 10 bases; J trimming: 6 bases; junction bases outside the gene matches: 8. Germline CDR1 is SNHLY and CDR2 is FYNNEI. The DNA of the CDR3 is TGTGCCATAACCGGGACAGGGGGTTTCAATGAGCAGTTCTTC. Translating gives CAITGTGGFNEQFF.

In nucleotides, the CDR3 is TGTGCCAGCAGTCGGACAGTTAATAGCAATCAGCCCCAGCATTTT. Its protein is CASSRTVNSNQPQHF. The gene calls are TRBV5-3 and TRBJ1-5; perhaps TRBD1 as D (6 bases). TRBV5-3 is known as an ORF, though its function is uncertain. The CDR3 length is 15 residues. The V end was cut by 8 bases, the J end by 0 bases, with 15 bases between.

This clonotype was counted many times. This sequence joins TRBV19 and TRBJ2-5, with D maybe TRBD1 (6 bases). The CDR3 totals 11 residues. V was pared by 8 bases and J by 2 bases, with 6 bases between. The germline gives CDR1 LNHDA, CDR2 SQIVND (reference sequence). As DNA, the CDR3 is TGTGCCAGTGGACAGCAAGAGACCCAGTACTTC. Protein: CASGQQETQYF.

The chain couples TRBV2 to TRBJ2-5, with D unclear. The DNA end is more similar to TRBJ2-7, so the J call may be wrong. This CDR3 contains 15 residues. CDR1 is SNHLY and CDR2 is FYNNEI in the germline V gene. In nucleotides, the CDR3 is TGTGCCAGCATGGGGTATAAGAGCCAAGGAATCGAGCAGTACTTC. The encoded protein is CASMGYKSQGIEQYF.

This chain connects TRBV11-1 to TRBJ2-1; TRBD2 agrees at 13 bases. Germline values: CDR1 SGHAT, CDR2 FQDESV (reference sequence). This CDR3 has 17 residues. V shed 3 bases and J 4 bases; nucleotides not matched to a gene: 6. CDR3 in amino acids: CASSFPGTSGDYNEQFF. The CDR3 nucleotides read TGTGCCAGCAGCTTCCCCGGGACTAGCGGGGATTACAATGAGCAGTTCTTC.

Details on this clonotype: A read error may produce the germline difference seen at one junction end. The V and J genes are TRBV7-6 and TRBJ2-5, with 10 nucleotides matching TRBD2. CDR3 length: 15 residues. CDR1 SGHVS and CDR2 FNYEAQ come from the germline V gene. The CDR3 bases are TGTGCTAGCAGCTTAGCGGGGGGCCTGTCAGAGACCCAGTACTTC. It yields the protein CASSLAGGLSETQYF. Drawing the rest from reference TRBV7-6 and TRBJ2-5, the complete variable domain is GAGVSQSPRYKVTKRGQDVALRCDPISGHVSLYWYRQALGQGPEFLTYFNYEAQQDKSGLPNDRFSAERPEGSISTLTIQRTEQRDSAMYRCASSLAGGLSETQYFGPGTRLLVL.

Many counts were recorded for this clonotype. The chain employs TRBV4-2 and TRBJ2-6, with 7 bases identical to TRBD1. The J segment lost 0 bases and the V segment lost 4 bases, leaving 9 bases of the junction unmatched. The germline gives CDR1 LGHNA, CDR2 YNFKEQ. CDR3 size: 18 residues. The CDR3 spells CASSLFRTGRSGANVLTF. The CDR3 bases are TGTGCCAGCAGCCTCTTCCGGACAGGCCGCTCTGGGGCCAACGTCCTGACTTTC.

This clonotype came up a few times. This chain connects TRBV7-2 to TRBJ2-4; maybe TRBD1 (5 bases). The DNA end is more similar to TRBJ2-7, so the J call may be wrong. Germline V gene sequence: CDR1 SGHTA, CDR2 FQGNSA. CDR3 size: 14 residues. The CDR3 region has the DNA TGTGCCAGCAGCTTATATCGACAGTTCTACGAGCAGTACTTC. Protein sequence: CASSLYRQFYEQYF.

This clonotype was detected many times. This sequence joins TRBV10-3 and TRBJ2-7; D may match TRBD1 or TRBD2 (5 bases each). The V gene lost 6 bases and the J gene lost 2 bases, with 17 bases spanning the gap. CDR1 ENHRY and CDR2 SYGVKD come from the germline V gene. The CDR3 is 15 amino acids. The chain's CDR3 is CAIRDGGTATYEQYF. CDR3 sequence (DNA): TGTGCCATCAGGGACGGTGGGACCGCCACCTACGAGCAGTACTTC.

This clonotype counts as medium-sized. The DNA of the CDR3 is TGTGCCAGCAGCTTTGGTCCCTACCATCGGGACAGTTACAATGAGCAGTTCTTC. As protein: CASSFGPYHRDSYNEQFF. The chain links TRBV7-9 to TRBJ2-1; 7 bases agree with TRBD1. CDR1 is SEHNR, CDR2 FQNEAQ, per germline (reference sequence). This CDR3 region has 18 residues. V lost 3 bases, J lost 4 bases, and 15 bases stayed unmatched.

Regarding this clonotype: The CDR3 does not close with the conserved phenylalanine or tryptophan, likely indicating a read error. Because the CDR3's place on the DNA is in doubt, the DNA is left out and the CDR3 is given as listed by TCRdb. This rearrangement joins TRBV7-6 to TRBJ2-3; TRBD1 is taken as the D call from the table, unchecked against the DNA. Germline-derived CDR1 and CDR2 are SGHVS and FNYEAQ. Including both end residues, the CDR3 is 17 amino acids long. The CDR3 reads CASSLEGQGAPRAVLRA.

CDR3 coding DNA: TGTGCCAGCAGCCCGCACGAGACTAGCGGCTACGAGCAGTACTTC. Translating it yields CASSPHETSGYEQYF. The genes are TRBV7-8 and TRBJ2-4; TRBD2 matches at 9 bases. TRBJ2-7 explains the end of the DNA better; the J call may be wrong. CDR1 SGHVS and CDR2 FQNEAQ come from the germline V gene. The CDR3 has 15 residues.

Worth noting for this clonotype: This may come from a read error, since a much larger clone is one base off. This chain joins TRBV5-3 and TRBJ2-5, with 15 bases matching TRBD2. The closer fit of TRBJ2-1 to the DNA end suggests the J call may be wrong. TRBV5-3 falls under the ORF class, with uncertain function. The CDR3 loop spans 16 amino acids. The CDR3 is CASSLGLAGGIYEQFF. The CDR3 DNA reads TGTGCCAGCAGCTTGGGACTAGCGGGAGGAATATATGAGCAGTTCTTC.

The chain uses TRBV7-2 and TRBJ2-6; 8 nucleotides line up with TRBD2. Gene TRBJ2-5 matches the end of the DNA better, so the J call may be wrong. From germline, CDR1 is SGHTA and CDR2 FQGNSA. CDR3 length equals 16 residues. The CDR3 region is CASSLVRGGRARTQYF. CDR3 DNA sequence: TGTGCCAGCAGCTTAGTTCGGGGGGGCCGGGCGAGGACCCAGTACTTC.

This clonotype occurred a few times. The chain joins TRBV7-2 to TRBJ2-5, with TRBD2 matching over 9 bases. The CDR3 has 14 residues. Losses at the gene ends were 5 bases for V and 5 bases for J; bases not matched to a gene: 6. Germline CDR1 and CDR2: SGHTA and FQGNSA. In DNA, the CDR3 is TGTGCCAGCAGCCTTAGCGGGAGATGGGAGACCCAGTACTTC. It yields the protein CASSLSGRWETQYF.

In its sample, this clonotype was seen many times. This chain uses TRBV14 with TRBJ1-1, with D uncertain. The CDR3 runs to 14 residues. Trimming took 2 bases from V and 1 from J, leaving 8 bases between them. Germline values: CDR1 SGHDN, CDR2 FVKESK. The CDR3 loop reads CASSQKGWNTEAFF. As DNA, the CDR3 is TGTGCCAGCAGCCAAAAAGGATGGAACACTGAAGCTTTCTTT.

This clonotype is judged medium-sized. This chain joins TRBV28 and TRBJ2-7, with D possibly TRBD1 on 5 matching bases. From germline, CDR1 is MDHEN and CDR2 SYDVKM. Trimming left V 6 bases short and J 3 bases short, with 18 bases between. The length of the CDR3 is 15 residues. The CDR3 coding sequence is TGTGCCAGCAGCCCTTTGAGGCAGGGTAACTACGAGCAGTACTTC. It yields the protein CASSPLRQGNYEQYF.

Details on this clonotype: The conserved closing phenylalanine or tryptophan is absent in this CDR3, likely reflecting a read error. This sequence joins TRBV7-8 and TRBJ2-5; D is ambiguous. The last part of the DNA fits TRBJ2-1 better; the J call may be wrong. The CDR3 length is 13 residues. Germline CDR1 is SGHVS and CDR2 is FQNEAQ. This CDR3 reads CASSPETTYEQFY. The CDR3 DNA sequence: TGTGCCAGCAGCCCTGAGACCACCTACGAGCAGTTCTAC.

V and J are TRBV7-2 and TRBJ2-2; no clear D gene. CDR3 size: 13 residues. Germline V gene data show CDR1 as SGHTA and CDR2 as FQGNSA. V lost 3 bases and J lost 5, with 7 bases in between. The CDR3 sequence: CASSLQLTGELFF. The CDR3 bases are TGTGCCAGCAGCTTGCAACTTACCGGGGAGCTGTTTTTT. The whole variable domain, filled in from reference TRBV7-2 and TRBJ2-2, reads GAGVSQSPSNKVTEKGKDVELRCDPISGHTALYWYRQSLGQGLEFLIYFQGNSAPDKSGLPSDRFSAERTGGSVSTLTIQRTQQEDSAVYLCASSLQLTGELFFGEGSRLTVL.

On this clonotype itself: Because it lacks the conserved phenylalanine or tryptophan at the end, this CDR3 is likely a read error. The DNA is omitted, as the CDR3 cannot be located on it reliably, and the CDR3 follows TCRdb's listing. The rearrangement joins TRBV7-3 to TRBJ2-3; whether TRBD2, the table's D call, matches the DNA was not checked. Germline V gene sequence: CDR1 SGHTA, CDR2 FQGTGA. Inclusive of both ends, the CDR3 amounts to 20 amino acids. The CDR3 sequence: CASSLIPSGGQTYNEQFFGP.

This clonotype was counted at least ten times. V is TRBV28 and J is TRBJ2-7, with D perhaps being TRBD1 or TRBD2 (6 bases each). Germline CDR1 MDHEN, CDR2 SYDVKM. The V end was cut by 2 bases, the J end by 8 bases, with 19 bases between. This CDR3 contains 15 residues. The CDR3 sequence: CASSLTGPRRVKQYF. The CDR3 bases are TGTGCCAGCAGTTTAACAGGGCCCAGGAGGGTTAAGCAGTACTTC.